The next 10 T cell receptor beta chains were all read from a single sample in a study of blood T cells in healthy people across ages. Primed by a sample-barcoded 5' primer and a J-beta primer mix, a second PCR proceeded for roughly 6 to 12 cycles. A single record per CDR3 protein comes from TCRdb applying MiXCR to the 5' RACE reads. The sample lists 1.5 million or so distinct CDR3 sequences; approximately 42% were seen once. Sequencing was done on a sample of blood. These receptors came from a woman younger than 35 in good health.

The chain couples TRBV18 to TRBJ1-4, with a weak D call TRBD1 (6 bases). V was trimmed by 5 bases and J by 5 bases, leaving 15 bases between them. CDR1 and CDR2 from the germline V gene are KGHSH and LQKENI. This CDR3 comprises 15 residues. CDR3 region: CASSNSDRLNEKLFF. For the CDR3, the DNA is TGTGCCAGCTCAAACTCCGACAGGTTGAATGAAAAACTGTTTTTT.

The table lists this clonotype with a few counts. The CDR3 DNA reads TGTGCCAGCAGTTTAAGAGGGGCTTCGGGGGGTGAAAAACTGTTTTTT. Residues: CASSLRGASGGEKLFF. The gene calls are TRBV27 and TRBJ1-4, with D possibly TRBD1 on 5 matching bases. CDR1 is MNHEY, CDR2 SMNVEV, per germline (reference sequence). The CDR3 extends over 16 amino acids. V lost 2 bases to trimming and J lost 7 bases, with 17 bases between them.

DNA of the CDR3: TGCGCCAACAACCGCGGGACTAGCAGTGTCGATGAGCAGTACTTC. Its translation is CANNRGTSSVDEQYF. J is TRBJ2-5 and V is TRBV5-1; TRBD2 matches 9 bases. There are 15 residues in the CDR3. Per germline, CDR1 SGHRS and CDR2 YFSETQ. The V gene end was trimmed by 9 bases and the J gene end by 11 bases; junction bases not matched to a gene: 20.

This chain uses TRBV5-1 with TRBJ1-2; D remains ambiguous. Per germline, CDR1 SGHRS and CDR2 YFSETQ. The ends were cut back, 4 bases at V and 2 bases at J, with 12 bases in the middle. The CDR3 is 14 amino acids. The CDR3 DNA sequence: TGCGCCAGCAGCGTGGAGTGGACCAACTATGGCTACACCTTC. The encoded protein is CASSVEWTNYGYTF.

This clonotype came up a few times. The chain combines TRBV9 with TRBJ1-2, with TRBD1 matching 9 bases. Trimming took 3 bases from V and 5 from J; bases not matched to a gene: 14. Looked up from germline, CDR1 is SGDLS and CDR2 is YYNGEE. This CDR3 comprises 17 residues. CDR3 DNA: TGTGCCAGCAGCGCCCGGGACAGGGATTTCTTAGGATATGGCTACACCTTC. It translates to CASSARDRDFLGYGYTF.

The rearrangement links TRBV3-1 to TRBJ2-7, with 12 nucleotides matching TRBD2. This CDR3 comprises 15 residues. The trim removed 6 bases at V and 0 bases at J, leaving 3 bases unmatched. Germline loops: CDR1 LGHDT, CDR2 YNNKEL (reference sequence). The CDR3 DNA reads as TGTGCCAGCAGGACTAGCGGGGGCCCCTCCTACGAGCAGTACTTC. It yields the protein CASRTSGGPSYEQYF.

This clonotype was counted at least ten times. The V gene is TRBV4-2, the J gene TRBJ2-1, with 16 bases lining up with TRBD2. Trimming took 6 bases from V and 4 from J; bases not matched to a gene: 18. The CDR3 has 21 amino acids. Germline lookup yields CDR1 LGHNA and CDR2 YNFKEQ. For the CDR3, the DNA is TGTGCCAGCAGTTTACGGAACCCGGGACTAGCGGGAGGGGCCGCATACAATGAGCAGTTCTTC. Encoded protein: CASSLRNPGLAGGAAYNEQFF.

This chain links TRBV20-1 with TRBJ2-7, with 7 bases that match TRBD2. Germline CDR1 and CDR2: DFQATT and SNEGSKA (reference sequence). The CDR3 totals 14 residues. Germline trimming cut 7 bases from V and 0 bases from J; bases unmatched to any gene: 9. The CDR3 coding sequence is TGCAGTGTCAGCCTAGCGGTTCTCTCCTACGAGCAGTACTTC. Translating gives CSVSLAVLSYEQYF.

A few counts support this clonotype. A much larger clone differs by one base, so this may be a read error. The J gene is TRBJ2-5, the V gene TRBV3-1, with unresolved D. This CDR3 comprises 12 residues. Per germline, CDR1 LGHDT and CDR2 YNNKEL (reference sequence). The CDR3 reads CAGSQDSETQYF. CDR3 DNA: TGTGCCGGCAGCCAAGATTCAGAGACCCAGTACTTC.

Worth noting for this clonotype: Its ends do not fully match the called genes, so a read error is possible. The chain links TRBV5-8 to TRBJ1-5; 8 bases align to TRBD1. The CDR3 sequence is 16 residues long. CDR1 is SGHTS and CDR2 is YDEGEE in the germline V gene. CDR3 loop: CASSKAQGAGNQPRHF. In DNA, the CDR3 is TGTGCCAGCAGCAAAGCCCAGGGGGCCGGTAATCAGCCCCGGCATTTT.